This TCR beta chain was recovered during a study of blood T cells in healthy people across ages. Study-level points and caveats: It was not possible, with unsorted PBMCs, to conclusively compare naive and antigen-experienced cells. Higher naive T cell percentage went strongly together with higher TCR beta diversity. With donor CMV status unknown, expanded clonotype changes were possibly confounded.

The authors ran a second PCR of roughly 6 to 12 cycles using a sample-barcoded 5' primer and a J-beta primer mix. All cDNA molecules were each tagged by a template-switch adaptor with 12 random nucleotides. TCRdb re-analysed the 5' RACE reads in MiXCR, keeping a single row per CDR3 protein. Of about 1.6 million distinct CDR3 sequences detected, roughly a third appear once; the ten largest clones hold around 11%. V lost 5 bases to trimming and J lost 8 bases, with 16 bases between them. This CDR3 is built from 13 residues. The germline V gene encodes CDR1 SGHRS and CDR2 YFSETQ. As for this clonotype: Its cognate antigen is unknown.

The sequence came from a woman in her twenties or thirties in good health. Sequenced sample: blood. V gene TRBV5-1 combines with J gene TRBJ1-2, with D perhaps TRBD1 (6 bases). CDR3 nucleotides: TGCGCCAGCAGACCGGTACAGGGTTCAGGCTACACCTTC. Translated: CASRPVQGSGYTF.